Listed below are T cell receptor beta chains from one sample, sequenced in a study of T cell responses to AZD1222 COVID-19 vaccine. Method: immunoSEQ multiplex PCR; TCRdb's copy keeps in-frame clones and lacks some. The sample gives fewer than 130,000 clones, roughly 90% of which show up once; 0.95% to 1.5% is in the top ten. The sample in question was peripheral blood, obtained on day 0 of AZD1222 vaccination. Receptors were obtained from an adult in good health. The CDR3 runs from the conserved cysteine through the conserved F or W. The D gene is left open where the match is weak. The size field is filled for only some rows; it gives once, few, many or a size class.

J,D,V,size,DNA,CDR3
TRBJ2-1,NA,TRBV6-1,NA,TGTGCCAGCAGTGAGCGGGTTAGCTCCTACAATGAGCAGTTCTTC,CASSERVSSYNEQFF
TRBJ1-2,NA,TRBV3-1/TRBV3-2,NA,TGTGCCAGCAGCCAATCAACCCGGCCGCCTCCCTATGGCTACACCTTC,CASSQSTRPPPYGYTF
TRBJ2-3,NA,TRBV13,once,TGTGCCAGCAGCTTAGGGCGAAGGGAGGGCACAGATACGCAGTATTTT,CASSLGRREGTDTQYF
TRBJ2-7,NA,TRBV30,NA,TGTGCCTGGAGTGGGGTCAACTACGAGCAGTACTTC,CAWSGVNYEQYF
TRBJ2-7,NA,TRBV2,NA,TGTGCCAGCAGTGGGGACGGGGTAGGGGAGCAGTACTTC,CASSGDGVGEQYF
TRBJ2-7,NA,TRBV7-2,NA,TGTGCCAGCAGTTGGGGGGAACCCACCTACGAGCAGTACTTC,CASSWGEPTYEQYF
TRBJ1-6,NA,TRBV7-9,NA,TGTGCCAGCAGCTTCCGGGGAAGAGATAATTCACCCCTCCACTTT,CASSFRGRDNSPLHF
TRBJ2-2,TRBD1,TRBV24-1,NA,TGTGCCACCAGTGCCTCGACAGGGACCGGGGAGCTGTTTTTT,CATSASTGTGELFF
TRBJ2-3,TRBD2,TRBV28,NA,TGTGCCAGCACTCTGATGCCTAGCGGGGGCACAGATACGCAGTATTTT,CASTLMPSGGTDTQYF
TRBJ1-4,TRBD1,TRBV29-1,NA,TGCAGCGTAACAACGGGACAGGGCAATGAAAAACTGTTTTTT,CSVTTGQGNEKLFF
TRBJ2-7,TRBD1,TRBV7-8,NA,TGTGCCAGCAGCTTGGGCCCCAGGACAGGGGGGCACGAGCAGTACTTC,CASSLGPRTGGHEQYF
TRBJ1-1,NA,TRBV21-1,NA,TGTGCCAGCAGGTTCTCTGAGGGGGACACTGAAGCTTTCTTT,CASRFSEGDTEAFF
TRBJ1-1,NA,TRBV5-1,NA,TGCGCCAGCAGCTTTGGTGACAGCGGATATGGGGGCACTGAAGCTTTCTTT,CASSFGDSGYGGTEAFF
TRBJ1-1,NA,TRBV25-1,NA,TGTGCCAGCAGTGAATACGGTTTGAACACTGAAGCTTTCTTT,CASSEYGLNTEAFF
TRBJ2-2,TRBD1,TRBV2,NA,TGTGCCAGCTGGGGGGACAGGGACACCGGGGAGCTGTTTTTT,CASWGDRDTGELFF
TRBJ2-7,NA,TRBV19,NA,TGTGCCAGTAGTGTGGTTAGCGGCTCCTACGAGCAGTACTTC,CASSVVSGSYEQYF
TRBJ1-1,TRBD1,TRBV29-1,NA,TGCAGCGCCTGGGACAGGCAGAACACTGAAGCTTTCTTT,CSAWDRQNTEAFF
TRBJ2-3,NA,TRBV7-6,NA,TGTGCCAGCAGCTTTTTCGGGGCGTCGCCCACAGATACGCAGTATTTT,CASSFFGASPTDTQYF
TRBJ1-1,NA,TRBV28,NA,TGTGCCAGCCGAACCCCCGGGACCCCGAACACTGAAGCTTTCTTT,CASRTPGTPNTEAFF
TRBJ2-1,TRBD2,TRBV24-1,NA,TGTGCCACCAGTACCCCCTCAGGGAGGGGACGGCAGTTCTTC,CATSTPSGRGRQFF
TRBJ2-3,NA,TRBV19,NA,TGTGCCAGTAGTATCGCAGCCTCAGCAGATACGCAGTATTTT,CASSIAASADTQYF
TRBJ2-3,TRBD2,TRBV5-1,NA,TGCGCCACCCTCTGGGGGGGACTCAGCACAGATACGCAGTATTTT,CATLWGGLSTDTQYF
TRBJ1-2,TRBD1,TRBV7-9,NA,TGTGCCAGCAGCTTGTGGGACAGGGGGCTTAATGGCTACACCTTC,CASSLWDRGLNGYTF
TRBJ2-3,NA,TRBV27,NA,TGTGCCAGCAGTATTACAGGGTCGACTAGCACAGATACGCAGTATTTT,CASSITGSTSTDTQYF
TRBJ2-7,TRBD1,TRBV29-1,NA,TGCAGCGTTGTGGGACAGCTATCCTACGAGCAGTACTTC,CSVVGQLSYEQYF
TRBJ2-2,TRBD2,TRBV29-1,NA,TGCAGCGTGGGTGGAGTAGCGGGAGGTCAGAACACCGGGGAGCTGTTTTTT,CSVGGVAGGQNTGELFF
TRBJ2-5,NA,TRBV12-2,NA,TGTGCAAGTCGCTTAGCACAGGGTTTTATGCAAGAGACCCAGTACTTC,CASRLAQGFMQETQYF
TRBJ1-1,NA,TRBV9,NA,TGTGCCAGCAATTCGGGTGACACCTTGGGCACTGAAGCTTTCTTT,CASNSGDTLGTEAFF
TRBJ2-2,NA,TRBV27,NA,TGTGCCAGCCTTCGGGTCGGGGGGCTGAACACCGGGGAGCTGTTTTTT,CASLRVGGLNTGELFF
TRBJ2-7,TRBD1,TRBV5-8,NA,TGTGCCAGCAGCTTGGGGACAGGGACCTACGAGCAGTACTTC,CASSLGTGTYEQYF
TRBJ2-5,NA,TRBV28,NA,TGTGCCAGCCGGACAGAGCAAGAGACCCAGTACTTC,CASRTEQETQYF
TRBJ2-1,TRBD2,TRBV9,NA,TGTGCCAGCAGCGCGGGACTAGCGGGCACCTACAATGAGCAGTTCTTC,CASSAGLAGTYNEQFF
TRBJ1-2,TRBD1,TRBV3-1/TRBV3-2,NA,TGTGCCAGCAGCTACAGGGGATCCTATGGCTACACCTTC,CASSYRGSYGYTF